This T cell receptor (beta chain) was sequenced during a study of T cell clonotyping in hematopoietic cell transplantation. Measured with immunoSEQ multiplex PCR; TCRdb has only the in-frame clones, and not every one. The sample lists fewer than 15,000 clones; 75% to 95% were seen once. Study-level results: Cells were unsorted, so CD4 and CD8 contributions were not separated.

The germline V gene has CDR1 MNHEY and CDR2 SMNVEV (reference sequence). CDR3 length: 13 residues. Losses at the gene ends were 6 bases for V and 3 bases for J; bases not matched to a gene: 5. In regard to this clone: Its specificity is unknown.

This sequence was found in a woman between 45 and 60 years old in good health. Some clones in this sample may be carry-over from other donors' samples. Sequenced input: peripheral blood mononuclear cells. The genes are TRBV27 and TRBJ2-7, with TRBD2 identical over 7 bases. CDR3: CASSQGLNYEQYF. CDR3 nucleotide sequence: TGTGCCAGCAGCCAGGGACTAAACTACGAGCAGTACTTC.